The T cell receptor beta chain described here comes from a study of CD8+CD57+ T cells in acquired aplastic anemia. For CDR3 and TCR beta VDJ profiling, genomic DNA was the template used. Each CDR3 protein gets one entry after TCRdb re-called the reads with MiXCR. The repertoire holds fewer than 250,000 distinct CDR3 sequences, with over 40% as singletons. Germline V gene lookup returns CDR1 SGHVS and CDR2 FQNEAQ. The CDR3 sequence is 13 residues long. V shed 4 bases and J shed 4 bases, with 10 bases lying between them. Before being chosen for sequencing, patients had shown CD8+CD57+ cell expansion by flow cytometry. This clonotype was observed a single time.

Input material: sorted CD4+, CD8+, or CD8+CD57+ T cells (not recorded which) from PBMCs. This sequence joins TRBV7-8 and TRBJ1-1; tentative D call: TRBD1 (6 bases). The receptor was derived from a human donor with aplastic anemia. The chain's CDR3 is CASSSKGGTEAFF. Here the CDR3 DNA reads TGTGCCAGCAGCTCCAAGGGGGGCACTGAAGCTTTCTTT.